This T cell receptor (beta chain) comes out of a study of blood T cell repertoires in COVID-19. Trimming removed 0 bases from V and 6 bases from J; junction bases left unmatched: 6. Germline CDR1 LGHNA, CDR2 YNFKEQ. CDR3 length: 16 amino acids. Profiled with immunoSEQ multiplex PCR; TCRdb holds only in-frame clones, not every one. The sample lists hundreds of thousands of clones; 85% to 90% were seen once. The sequenced sample consisted of PBMCs or T cells enriched from blood (not recorded which). This TCR came from a man under 40 who had recovered from COVID-19. The V gene is TRBV4-2, the J gene TRBJ2-3, with 10 bases matching TRBD2. CDR3 nucleotide sequence: TGTGCCAGCAGCCAAGAAAGCGGGAGGGCCCGGGATACGCAGTATTTT. Protein sequence: CASSQESGRARDTQYF.